Presented here are 17 T cell receptor beta chains from one specimen sequenced in a study of T cells in Graves' hyperthyroidism and ophthalmopathy. RNA transcripts were the template for amplifying TCR beta CDR3 regions. First-round RT-PCR of the TCR CDR3 relied on the HTBI primer set. TCRdb reprocessed the multiplex PCR reads via MiXCR and lists one record per CDR3 protein. The sample lists about 280,000 distinct CDR3 sequences, about 25% occurring once. Sequenced input: blood. These TCRs come from a man aged 35 to 55 with Graves' hyperthyroidism that later progressed to Graves' ophthalmopathy.

This rearrangement joins TRBV14 to TRBJ2-5; the D gene is possibly TRBD1 (6 bases). CDR1 is SGHDN, CDR2 FVKESK, per germline. V shed 6 bases and J shed 5 bases, with 13 bases lying between them. CDR3 length: 13 residues. CDR3 DNA: TGTGCCAGCAGACAGGGCGGAATCGAGACCCAGTACTTC. Protein sequence: CASRQGGIETQYF.

The DNA of the CDR3 is TGCGCCAGCAGCTTCCGTCTAATGGATTCGAACACTGAAGCTTTCTTT. Encoded protein: CASSFRLMDSNTEAFF. The chain uses TRBV5-1 and TRBJ1-1; D uncertain. Germline CDR1 is SGHRS and CDR2 is YFSETQ. The CDR3 runs to 16 residues. The germline V and J ends were trimmed by 2 bases and 1 base, with 15 bases remaining between them.

This clonotype was detected ten times or more. The chain combines TRBV6-4 with TRBJ1-3; maybe TRBD1 (5 bases). The germline gives CDR1 MRHNA, CDR2 SNTAGT. The CDR3 sequence is 17 residues long. V dropped 5 bases and J dropped 2 bases, with 19 bases sitting between them. CDR3 in DNA: TGTGCCAGCAGTACCGGGACGTTCCTCTCGGCTGGAAACACCATATATTTT. Its protein is CASSTGTFLSAGNTIYF.

The CDR3, as DNA: TGTGCCAGCAGGGAGGGAGTTGGGAATTCACCCCTCCACTTT. Protein: CASREGVGNSPLHF. The gene calls are TRBV7-2 and TRBJ1-6; D unclear. V was pared by 6 bases and J by 7 bases, with 13 bases between. The CDR3 spans 14 residues. Per the germline V gene, CDR1 is SGHTA and CDR2 is FQGNSA.

This clonotype was detected ten times or more. The chain joins TRBV13 to TRBJ2-7; D perhaps matches TRBD1 (6 bases). This CDR3 spans 14 amino acids. V lost 5 bases to trimming and J lost 4 bases, with 15 bases between them. CDR1 is PRHDT and CDR2 is FYEKMQ in the germline V gene (reference sequence). The CDR3 DNA reads TGTGCCAGCAGCAAACCGGGACATAAATACGAGCAGTACTTC. Translated: CASSKPGHKYEQYF. The full variable domain, in which reference TRBV13 and TRBJ2-7 provide the parts outside the CDR3, is AAGVIQSPRHLIKEKRETATLKCYPIPRHDTVYWYQQGPGQDPQFLISFYEKMQSDKGSIPDRFSAQQFSDYHSELNMSSLELGDSALYFCASSKPGHKYEQYFGPGTRLTVT.

This clonotype was recorded at least ten times. The rearrangement uses TRBV4-1 and TRBJ2-5; TRBD2 is a possible D gene (6 bases). From germline, CDR1 is MGHRA and CDR2 YSYEKL. Trimming cost V 3 bases and J 0 bases, with 11 bases left between them. The CDR3 spans 15 residues. CDR3: CASSQEGRNQETQYF. CDR3 nucleotides: TGCGCCAGCAGCCAGGAGGGACGAAACCAAGAGACCCAGTACTTC.

The chain is built from TRBV12-3 or TRBV12-4 and TRBJ2-7; TRBD1 agrees at 11 bases. The CDR3 sequence is 15 residues long. V was pared by 6 bases and J by 6 bases, with 10 bases of the junction left unmatched. The CDR3 here is CASRPGQGAVGEQYF. The DNA for the CDR3 is TGTGCCAGCAGACCTGGACAGGGGGCTGTGGGCGAGCAGTACTTC.

This clonotype was counted ten times or more. The genes are TRBV24-1 and TRBJ2-2; 7 nucleotides agree with TRBD2. This CDR3 contains 15 residues. Looked up from germline, CDR1 is KGHDR and CDR2 is SFDVKD. With 2 bases clipped from V and 3 bases from J, the junction kept 2 bases outside the gene matches. The CDR3, as DNA: TGTGCCACCAGTGATTACCGGGAGGACACCGGGGAGCTGTTTTTT. Its protein product is CATSDYREDTGELFF.

This clonotype showed up many times. The gene calls are TRBV6-5 and TRBJ1-5; TRBD1 might be the D (5 bases). This CDR3 contains 15 residues. Germline lookup yields CDR1 MNHEY and CDR2 SVGAGI. Between the trimmed V and J ends, which lost 0 bases and 4 bases, there was a span of 10 bases. The CDR3 loop reads CASSYSGQLNQPQHF. As DNA, the CDR3 is TGTGCCAGCAGTTACTCGGGGCAGCTAAATCAGCCCCAGCATTTT.

This clonotype has only a few counts. The rearrangement links TRBV29-1 to TRBJ1-5; TRBD1 agrees at 7 bases. This CDR3 comprises 12 residues. Germline V gives CDR1 SQVTM, CDR2 ANQGSEA. The ends lost 7 bases at V and 6 bases at J; junction bases unmatched: 6. The CDR3 sequence is CSDEQGPQPQHF. DNA for the CDR3: TGCAGCGACGAACAGGGGCCTCAGCCCCAGCATTTT.

The genes are TRBV6-1 and TRBJ2-7, with D perhaps TRBD2 (5 bases). Per germline, CDR1 MNHNS and CDR2 SASEGT. The CDR3 runs to 14 residues. Trimming pared 7 bases from V and 9 bases from J, leaving 22 bases between. The DNA for the CDR3 is TGTGCCAGCACCGATCACTTTAGCGTGGTGGGGCAGTACTTC. Translated, it gives CASTDHFSVVGQYF.

Ten or more counts support this clonotype. The chain employs TRBV4-1 and TRBJ2-7; D is uncertain. In germline, CDR1 is MGHRA, CDR2 YSYEKL. V dropped 4 bases and J dropped 6 bases, with 13 bases sitting between them. CDR3 length: 13 amino acids. The CDR3 sequence is CASSRQLTGEQYF. CDR3 nucleotide sequence: TGCGCCAGCAGCCGCCAGCTGACTGGCGAGCAGTACTTC.

This clonotype was detected many times. The chain couples TRBV18 to TRBJ2-6; TRBD1 matches at 8 bases. Unmatched junction bases numbered 3, after V lost 5 bases and J lost 0 bases. The CDR3 sequence is 16 residues long. Germline lookup yields CDR1 KGHSH and CDR2 LQKENI. The CDR3 DNA sequence: TGTGCCAGCTCAGATCAGGGGGCCTCTGGGGCCAACGTCCTGACTTTC. Translating gives CASSDQGASGANVLTF.

There are many counts of this clonotype. This chain joins TRBV19 and TRBJ2-5; D unclear. Trimming stripped 7 bases from V and 4 bases from J, with 13 bases between. CDR1 is LNHDA, CDR2 SQIVND, per germline (reference sequence). CDR3 length: 13 amino acids. CDR3 residues: CASTPGERETQYF. The CDR3 nucleotides read TGTGCCAGTACCCCTGGTGAGAGAGAGACCCAGTACTTC.

This clonotype was counted ten times or more. The V gene is TRBV20-1, the J gene TRBJ2-7; maybe TRBD1 (6 bases). The CDR3 covers 13 residues. Per the germline V gene, CDR1 is DFQATT and CDR2 is SNEGSKA (reference sequence). Trimming removed 6 bases from V and 3 bases from J, with 15 bases in between. DNA for the CDR3: TGCAGTGCCCAGGACAGAGAATTCTACGAGCAGTACTTC. Its translation is CSAQDREFYEQYF.

This clonotype showed up many times. The chain couples TRBV3-1 to TRBJ2-2; no reliable D call. The CDR3 sequence is 14 residues long. The V gene lost 5 bases and the J gene lost 4 bases, with 11 bases spanning the gap. Germline values: CDR1 LGHDT, CDR2 YNNKEL (reference sequence). DNA of the CDR3: TGTGCCAGCAGCAAGGCAGCGATCACCGGGGAGCTGTTTTTT. Protein: CASSKAAITGELFF. Together with reference TRBV3-1 and TRBJ2-2, the CDR3 gives the full variable domain: DTAVSQTPKYLVTQMGNDKSIKCEQNLGHDTMYWYKQDSKKFLKIMFSYNNKELIINETVPNRFSPKSPDKAHLNLHINSLELGDSAVYFCASSKAAITGELFFGEGSRLTVL.

This rearrangement joins TRBV12-3 or TRBV12-4 to TRBJ1-2; D is uncertain. CDR3 length equals 12 residues. Trimming pared 4 bases from V and 8 bases from J, leaving 11 bases between. As DNA, the CDR3 is TGTGCCAGCAGTTCCCAGGTTAGGGGCTACACCTTC. Translation: CASSSQVRGYTF.